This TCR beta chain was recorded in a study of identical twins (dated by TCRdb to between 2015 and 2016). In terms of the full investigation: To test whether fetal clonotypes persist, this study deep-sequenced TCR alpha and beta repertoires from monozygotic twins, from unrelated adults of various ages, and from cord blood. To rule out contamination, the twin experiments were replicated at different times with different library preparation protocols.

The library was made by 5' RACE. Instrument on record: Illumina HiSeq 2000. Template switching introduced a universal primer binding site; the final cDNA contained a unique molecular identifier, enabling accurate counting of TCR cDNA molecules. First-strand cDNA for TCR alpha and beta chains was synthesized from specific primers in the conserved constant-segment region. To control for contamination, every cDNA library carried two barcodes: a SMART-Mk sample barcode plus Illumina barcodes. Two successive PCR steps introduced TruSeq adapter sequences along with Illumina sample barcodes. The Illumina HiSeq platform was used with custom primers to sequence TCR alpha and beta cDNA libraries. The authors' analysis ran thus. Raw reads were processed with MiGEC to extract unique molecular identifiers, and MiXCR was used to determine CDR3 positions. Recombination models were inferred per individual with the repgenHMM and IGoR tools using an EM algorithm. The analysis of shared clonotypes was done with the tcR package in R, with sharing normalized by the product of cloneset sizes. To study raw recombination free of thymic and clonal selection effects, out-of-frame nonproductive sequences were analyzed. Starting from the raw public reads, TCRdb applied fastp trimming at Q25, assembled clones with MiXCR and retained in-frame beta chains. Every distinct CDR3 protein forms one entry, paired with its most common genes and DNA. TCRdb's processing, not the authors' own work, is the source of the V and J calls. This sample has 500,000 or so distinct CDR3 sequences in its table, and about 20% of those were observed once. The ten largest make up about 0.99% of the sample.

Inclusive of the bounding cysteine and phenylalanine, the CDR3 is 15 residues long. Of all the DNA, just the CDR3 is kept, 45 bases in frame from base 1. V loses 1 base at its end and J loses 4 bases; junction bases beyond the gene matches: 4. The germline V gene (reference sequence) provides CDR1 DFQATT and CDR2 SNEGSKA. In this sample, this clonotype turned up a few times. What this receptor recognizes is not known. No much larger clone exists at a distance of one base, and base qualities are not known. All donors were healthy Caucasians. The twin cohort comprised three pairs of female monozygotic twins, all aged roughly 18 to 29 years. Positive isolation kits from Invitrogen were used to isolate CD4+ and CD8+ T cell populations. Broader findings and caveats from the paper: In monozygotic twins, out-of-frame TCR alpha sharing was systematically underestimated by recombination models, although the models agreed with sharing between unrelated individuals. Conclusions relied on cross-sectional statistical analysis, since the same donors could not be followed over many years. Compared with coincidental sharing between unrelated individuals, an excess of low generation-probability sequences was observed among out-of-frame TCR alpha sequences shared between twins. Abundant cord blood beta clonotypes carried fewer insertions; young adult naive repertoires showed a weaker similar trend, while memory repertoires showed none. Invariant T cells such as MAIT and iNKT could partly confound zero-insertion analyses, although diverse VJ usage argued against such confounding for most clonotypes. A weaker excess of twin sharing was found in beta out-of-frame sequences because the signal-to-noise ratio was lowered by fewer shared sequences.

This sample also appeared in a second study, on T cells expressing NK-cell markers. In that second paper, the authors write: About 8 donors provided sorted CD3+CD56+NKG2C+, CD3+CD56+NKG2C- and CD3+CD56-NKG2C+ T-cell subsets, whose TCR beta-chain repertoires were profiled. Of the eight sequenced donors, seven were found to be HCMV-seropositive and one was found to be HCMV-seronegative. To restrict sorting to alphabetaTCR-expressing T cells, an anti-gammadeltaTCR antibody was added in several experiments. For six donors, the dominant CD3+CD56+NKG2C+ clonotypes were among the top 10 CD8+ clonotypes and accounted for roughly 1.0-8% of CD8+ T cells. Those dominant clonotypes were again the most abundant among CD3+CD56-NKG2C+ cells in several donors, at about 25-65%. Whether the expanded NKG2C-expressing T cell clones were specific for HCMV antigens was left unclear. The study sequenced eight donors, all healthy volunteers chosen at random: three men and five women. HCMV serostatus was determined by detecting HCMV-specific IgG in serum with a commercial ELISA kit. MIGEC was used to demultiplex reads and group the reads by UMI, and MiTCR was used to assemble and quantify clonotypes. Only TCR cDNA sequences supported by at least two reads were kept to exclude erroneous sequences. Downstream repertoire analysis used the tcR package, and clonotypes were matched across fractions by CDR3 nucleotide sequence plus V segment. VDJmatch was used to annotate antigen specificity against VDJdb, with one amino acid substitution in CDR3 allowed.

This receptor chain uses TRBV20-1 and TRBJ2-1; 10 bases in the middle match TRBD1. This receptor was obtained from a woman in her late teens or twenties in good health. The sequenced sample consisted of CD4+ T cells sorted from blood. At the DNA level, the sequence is TGCAGTGCTAGAGGGGGACAGGGGCGTTACAATGAGCAGTTCTTC. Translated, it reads CSARGGQGRYNEQFF.